This T cell receptor beta chain emerged from a study of CD8+ T cells in alopecia areata. For the study at large: In an open-label trial, patients got 5 to 10 mg tofacitinib twice daily. Study results and limitations: As there was one nonresponder, how baseline CD8+ expansion relates to response remains uncertain.

The CDR3 sequence is 19 residues long. Germline V gene data show CDR1 as SGHDT and CDR2 as YYEEEE. Unmatched junction bases numbered 17, after V lost 2 bases and J lost 3 bases. Treatment here: oral pan-JAK inhibitor, 5-10 mg twice daily. It was from PBMCs that CD4+ and CD8+ T cells were sorted. This clone came up many times. The antigen remains undetermined. Sequencing relied on a cDNA template that was reverse transcribed from extracted RNA. Profiling relied on immunoSEQ multiplex PCR, and the TCRdb table lists in-frame clones only, not all of them. In the table there are over 70,000 clones, roughly 66% of which are singletons.

This receptor was taken from a human donor with alopecia areata. The rearrangement joins TRBV5-6 to TRBJ2-1; 7 bases are shared with TRBD2. The sample was CD8+ T cells sorted from blood, taken at week 24, from a patient treated with tofacitinib. CDR3 amino acids: CASSFVVSVGRAHYNEQFF. Written as DNA, the CDR3 is TGTGCCAGCAGCTTTGTCGTGTCTGTTGGGAGGGCCCACTACAATGAGCAGTTCTTC.